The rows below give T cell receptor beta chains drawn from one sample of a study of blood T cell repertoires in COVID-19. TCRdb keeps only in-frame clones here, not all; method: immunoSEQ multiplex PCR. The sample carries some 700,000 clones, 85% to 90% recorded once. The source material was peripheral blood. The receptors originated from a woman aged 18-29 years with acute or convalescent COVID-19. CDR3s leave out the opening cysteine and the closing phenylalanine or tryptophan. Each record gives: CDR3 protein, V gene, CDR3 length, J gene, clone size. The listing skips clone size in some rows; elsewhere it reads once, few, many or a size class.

ASSTSSGGYISPYGYT,TRBV7-2,16,TRBJ1-2,NA
ASSLQGFLRTNEKLF,TRBV27,15,TRBJ1-4,NA
AVRDREMGGEKLF,TRBV2,13,TRBJ1-4,few
ASSPGDRVTNEKLF,TRBV5-8,14,TRBJ1-4,NA
SVEPMGGLAGYT,TRBV29-1,12,TRBJ1-2,NA
ASREGGTEFNYGYT,TRBV4-1,14,TRBJ1-2,NA
ASGRLGQAQETQY,TRBV28,13,TRBJ2-5,once
ASSVAPNTGELF,TRBV10-2,12,TRBJ2-2,NA
ASTLMGQNYNEQF,TRBV9,13,TRBJ2-1,NA
ASSVDRGDLQPQH,TRBV2,13,TRBJ1-5,once
ASSLWDKGREQY,TRBV9,12,TRBJ2-7,NA
ASSWAQGNTEAF,TRBV5-1,12,TRBJ1-1,NA
ASSVFSGGWITEAF,TRBV7-9,14,TRBJ1-1,NA
ASSTKDYSPLH,TRBV18,11,TRBJ1-6,once
ASSQRGTDNQPQH,TRBV3-1/TRBV3-2,13,TRBJ1-5,NA
ASRHGGYSYNEQF,TRBV2,13,TRBJ2-1,once
ASSGPSTGGLYGYT,TRBV2,14,TRBJ1-2,NA
AWSQGQGAYEQY,TRBV30,12,TRBJ2-7,NA
ASSNSGTGLEKLF,TRBV21-1,13,TRBJ1-4,NA
ASSVQEGDEQY,TRBV9,11,TRBJ2-7,NA
ASSIDGNQPQH,TRBV5-4,11,TRBJ1-5,NA
SARQGTNEKLF,TRBV29-1,11,TRBJ1-4,NA
ASINLGRAKRRLF,TRBV6-1,13,TRBJ1-4,NA
ASTLGQTPNTEAF,TRBV9,13,TRBJ1-1,NA
ASSFGPGKAQH,TRBV7-9,11,TRBJ1-5,NA
ASSFWDSKSEGYT,TRBV5-1,13,TRBJ1-2,NA
ASSLATGPNQPQH,TRBV7-2,13,TRBJ1-5,NA
SVPSGQGAIGYT,TRBV29-1,12,TRBJ1-2,NA
ATSGQWGQDTQY,TRBV24-1,12,TRBJ2-3,NA
ASRREGQGAGDTEAF,TRBV7-4,15,TRBJ1-1,NA
ASTGGYYDNEQF,TRBV19,12,TRBJ2-1,NA
ASSIGQRNTEAF,TRBV19,12,TRBJ1-1,NA
ASSQDIGRVYEQY,TRBV14,13,TRBJ2-7,NA
ASRPGQINYGYT,TRBV6-6,12,TRBJ1-2,NA
ASNEGQGAVGPQH,TRBV9,13,TRBJ1-5,NA
ASSQQAYNSPLH,TRBV23-1,12,TRBJ1-6,NA
ASRTGTGHYEQY,TRBV27,12,TRBJ2-7,NA
ASSSGQRTEAF,TRBV9,11,TRBJ1-1,NA
ASSVASRGFDQPQH,TRBV9,14,TRBJ1-5,NA
ASSFGGSGEKLF,TRBV5-1,12,TRBJ1-4,NA
ASSSSGTLSAYEQY,TRBV9,14,TRBJ2-7,NA
ASSARDRGTGELF,TRBV25-1,13,TRBJ2-2,NA
ASRTRLAGGPLNEQF,TRBV7-9,15,TRBJ2-1,NA
ASSHTGSDRLNEQF,TRBV3-1/TRBV3-2,14,TRBJ2-1,NA
ASSYAGNTEAF,TRBV6-2/TRBV6-3,11,TRBJ1-1,few
SVREAGGTEAF,TRBV29-1,11,TRBJ1-1,NA
ASSPGQGAVGGYT,TRBV2,13,TRBJ1-2,NA
ASRDRRNGYT,TRBV25-1,10,TRBJ1-2,NA
ASSEGLRGPATNEKLF,TRBV25-1,16,TRBJ1-4,NA
ASSYEFNSGNTIY,TRBV4-3,13,TRBJ1-3,NA
ASSVGGWANQQGGYT,TRBV9,15,TRBJ1-2,NA
ASSSNSGANVLT,TRBV7-9,12,TRBJ2-6,NA
ASSIVSPRSNQPQH,TRBV19,14,TRBJ1-5,few
ASSATGTGGNTIY,TRBV9,13,TRBJ1-3,NA